The text below deals with one T cell receptor beta chain. This sample stems from a study of shared clonotypes between healthy human individuals. The sorted-subset replicate PCRs were given about 210 ng DNA, which is some 29,000 T cell genomes. The method was immunoSEQ multiplex PCR; TCRdb's version includes in-frame clones alone and lacks a portion of them. The data hold about a million clones, with roughly 80% observed a single time. In germline, CDR1 is SGHRS, CDR2 YFSETQ. This CDR3 has 14 amino acids. With 4 bases removed from V and 1 base from J, the gap between germline ends came to 11 bases. The study separated CD4+ cells into CD45RA+ naive and CD45RA-negative memory subsets.

Sequenced input: memory CD4+ T cells sorted from blood. Noted subset: CD45RA-negative fraction. The V gene is TRBV5-1, the J gene TRBJ1-1, with D unclear. This receptor was obtained from a man younger than 35 in good health. CDR3 coding DNA: TGCGCCAGCAGCGATTCCGACACGAACACTGAAGCTTTCTTT. It codes for CASSDSDTNTEAFF.